The 30 T cell receptor beta chains below come from one sample, sequenced in a study of T-cell reconstitution after alpha-beta-depleted transplantation in children (TCRdb year 2016). According to the study, the label for this sample's treatment or condition signals: allogeneic hematopoietic cell transplantation with graft depleted of TCRalphabeta T cells and CD19 B cells. Library method: PCR. Sequencing relied on an Illumina HiSeq 2500. TCR libraries were prepared with molecular barcoding, using unique molecular identifiers to normalize TCRbeta repertoire quantification. Starting from the raw public reads, TCRdb applied fastp trimming at Q25, assembled clones with MiXCR and retained in-frame beta chains. Identical CDR3 proteins give one entry, which carries the most common genes and DNA. For this sample there are 300,000 or so distinct CDR3 sequences; approximately 23% appear just once. Approximately 9.9% of the sample is in the top ten clones.

The sequences come from PBMCs, mostly from graft donor cells, collected 180 days after TCRalphabeta/CD19-depleted stem cell transplant. The receptor source for this set is a male patient younger than 18 who had a stem cell transplant for acute lymphoblastic leukemia, so the T cells may come from the graft donor.

The chain is built from TRBV3-1 and TRBJ2-5, with D possibly TRBD2 on 5 matching bases. Trimming pared 0 bases from V and 1 base from J, leaving 9 bases between. CDR3 length equals 15 residues. Germline lookup yields CDR1 LGHDT and CDR2 YNNKEL (reference sequence). The CDR3 protein is CASSQEGDPQETQYF. DNA of the CDR3: TGTGCCAGCAGCCAAGAGGGAGACCCCCAAGAGACCCAGTACTTC.

This clonotype has only a few counts. The gene calls are TRBV5-6 and TRBJ2-3; D is unclear. The CDR3 totals 15 residues. Between the trimmed V and J ends, which lost 5 bases and 2 bases, there was a span of 15 bases. Germline V gives CDR1 SGHDT, CDR2 YYEEEE. The CDR3 sequence is CASSLLRSNTDTQYF. CDR3 DNA: TGTGCCAGCAGTCTATTAAGGAGTAACACAGATACGCAGTATTTT.

This clonotype was counted only a few times. This chain links TRBV4-1 with TRBJ2-1; D possibly corresponds to TRBD2 (6 bases). The ends were cut back, 0 bases at V and 4 bases at J, with 16 bases in the middle. CDR1 MGHRA and CDR2 YSYEKL come from the germline V gene. The CDR3 is 17 residues long. CDR3: CASSQDRIGLPYNEQFF. CDR3 nucleotide sequence: TGCGCCAGCAGCCAAGATCGTATCGGACTACCTTACAATGAGCAGTTCTTC.

This clonotype was seen only a few times. The chain is built from TRBV2 and TRBJ1-3; D gene unclear. Between the trimmed V and J ends, which lost 5 bases and 3 bases, there was a span of 14 bases. Per the germline V gene, CDR1 is SNHLY and CDR2 is FYNNEI. The CDR3 has 15 amino acids. This chain's CDR3 is CASSFLPVFGNTIYF. As DNA, the CDR3 is TGTGCCAGCAGTTTTTTACCGGTTTTTGGAAACACCATATATTTT.

The V and J genes are TRBV7-9 and TRBJ2-7, with D possibly being TRBD2 (5 bases). This CDR3 is built from 15 residues. V gave up 4 bases and J gave up 0 bases, with 13 bases separating them. Germline CDR1 SEHNR, CDR2 FQNEAQ (reference sequence). The CDR3 sequence: CASSSAGGPSYEQYF. In DNA, the CDR3 is TGTGCCAGCAGCTCGGCCGGCGGGCCCTCCTACGAGCAGTACTTC.

This chain uses TRBV7-8 with TRBJ2-5, with TRBD2 matching 7 bases. With 5 bases clipped from V and 5 bases from J, the junction kept 11 bases outside the gene matches. Germline V gene lookup returns CDR1 SGHVS and CDR2 FQNEAQ. The CDR3 length is 15 residues. CDR3 sequence reads: CASSRGGAGRETQYF. CDR3 DNA: TGTGCCAGCAGCAGGGGTGGAGCGGGACGGGAGACCCAGTACTTC.

Only a few counts were recorded for this clonotype. This chain links TRBV14 with TRBJ2-7; 15 bases fit TRBD2. CDR1 and CDR2 (germline): SGHDN, FVKESK. The CDR3 has 16 residues. V gave up 4 bases and J gave up 5 bases; unmatched junction bases: 6. The CDR3 sequence is CASSRGGTSGRNEQYF. CDR3 nucleotide sequence: TGTGCCAGCAGCCGAGGTGGGACTAGCGGGAGGAACGAGCAGTACTTC.

This sequence joins TRBV10-1 and TRBJ2-2; tentative D call: TRBD1 (6 bases). CDR3 size: 15 residues. Trimming shortened V by 2 bases and J by 3 bases, and 10 bases separated the two germline ends. Germline assignment: CDR1 WNHNN and CDR2 SYGVQD (reference sequence). The CDR3: CASSETGRYTGELFF. The CDR3 nucleotides are TGCGCCAGCAGTGAGACAGGGCGATACACCGGGGAGCTGTTTTTT.

The rearrangement joins TRBV29-1 to TRBJ2-7, with 9 bases identical to TRBD2. Germline CDR1 and CDR2: SQVTM and ANQGSEA. The ends lost 2 bases at V and 2 bases at J; junction bases unmatched: 10. This CDR3 contains 16 residues. The CDR3 loop is CSVEMGQREDAYEQYF. CDR3 coding DNA: TGCAGCGTTGAAATGGGGCAGCGGGAGGACGCCTACGAGCAGTACTTC.

The chain recombines TRBV19 with TRBJ1-3; 11 bases agree with TRBD1. The CDR3 length is 17 residues. Per germline, CDR1 LNHDA and CDR2 SQIVND (reference sequence). V lost 7 bases and J lost 4; bases outside the gene matches: 12. The CDR3 here is CASNLLGQGARGNTIYF. CDR3 bases: TGTGCCAGTAACCTCCTCGGACAGGGGGCGAGAGGAAACACCATATATTTT.

The J gene is TRBJ2-5, the V gene TRBV6-2 or TRBV6-3, with 9 nucleotides matching TRBD2. V shed 1 base and J 2 bases; nucleotides not matched to a gene: 2. Germline CDR1 MNHEY, CDR2 SVGEGT. The CDR3 sequence is 15 residues long. The CDR3 region is CASSYWLAGQETQYF. The CDR3 DNA reads TGTGCCAGCAGTTACTGGCTAGCGGGACAAGAGACCCAGTACTTC.

The genes are TRBV10-3 and TRBJ2-1; 10 bases map to TRBD2. This CDR3 has 12 amino acids. V was pared by 3 bases and J by 12 bases, with 2 bases of the junction left unmatched. Germline V lookup: CDR1 ENHRY, CDR2 SYGVKD. The CDR3: CAISDRTSGQFF. The CDR3 DNA follows: TGTGCCATCAGTGATAGGACTAGCGGGCAGTTCTTC.

Only a few counts were recorded for this clonotype. The chain couples TRBV12-3 or TRBV12-4 to TRBJ1-1, with D unresolved. The CDR3 is made up of 16 amino acids. Deletions cut 1 base from V and 4 bases from J, with 16 bases between. The CDR3 region is CASSLGIRGWGTEAFF. The CDR3 nucleotides read TGTGCCAGCAGTTTAGGCATTCGGGGTTGGGGCACTGAAGCTTTCTTT.

The chain couples TRBV7-9 to TRBJ2-7, with TRBD2 matching over 13 bases. Trimming took 4 bases from V and 9 from J; bases not matched to a gene: 9. Germline V gene sequence: CDR1 SEHNR, CDR2 FQNEAQ (reference sequence). This CDR3 is built from 15 residues. The CDR3 DNA is TGTGCCAGCAGCTATCCGGGACTAGCGGGGTTCGCGCAGTACTTC. Its protein product is CASSYPGLAGFAQYF.

This clonotype was counted many times. This rearrangement joins TRBV5-1 to TRBJ2-4; TRBD2 might be the D (6 bases). Trimming stripped 4 bases from V and 5 bases from J, with 13 bases between. Germline V gene sequence: CDR1 SGHRS, CDR2 YFSETQ. CDR3 length: 14 amino acids. The CDR3 region is CASSNSGSENIQYF. Written as DNA, the CDR3 is TGCGCCAGCAGCAATAGCGGTTCAGAAAACATTCAGTACTTC.

In its sample, this clonotype was seen a few times. This chain links TRBV7-3 with TRBJ2-1, with 13 bases that match TRBD2. The CDR3 contains 14 residues. CDR1 and CDR2 from the germline V gene are SGHTA and FQGTGA. With 6 bases clipped from V and 9 bases from J, the junction kept 5 bases outside the gene matches. The CDR3 nucleotides read TGTGCCAGCAGAGGACTAGCGGGAGTAGGTGAGCAGTTCTTC. Translating gives CASRGLAGVGEQFF.

This clonotype appeared many times. The gene calls are TRBV14 and TRBJ2-7; 8 bases agree with TRBD1. CDR3 length equals 14 residues. Germline V lookup: CDR1 SGHDN, CDR2 FVKESK. The trim removed 4 bases at V and 3 bases at J, leaving 5 bases unmatched. The CDR3 DNA sequence: TGTGCCAGCAGCCTAGGACAGGGAATCTACGAGCAGTACTTC. Its protein is CASSLGQGIYEQYF.

This clonotype has only a few counts. CDR3 loop: CASSPIEGAYEQYF. The CDR3 nucleotides read TGTGCCAGCAGTCCGATAGAGGGAGCCTACGAGCAGTACTTC. The chain recombines TRBV12-3 or TRBV12-4 with TRBJ2-7, with D perhaps matching TRBD2 (5 bases). The V end was cut by 5 bases, the J end by 2 bases, with 13 bases between. CDR3 length: 14 residues.

This clonotype occurred many times. The chain uses TRBV6-1 and TRBJ1-6; D is unresolved. Trimming removed 7 bases at V and 0 bases at J, with 10 bases between. The CDR3 is made up of 15 amino acids. Germline V lookup: CDR1 MNHNS, CDR2 SASEGT. In DNA form, the CDR3 reads TGTGCCAGCACCATGGGAAGCTCCTATAATTCACCCCTCCACTTT. This translates into CASTMGSSYNSPLHF.

This sequence joins TRBV19 and TRBJ1-2; D gene uncertain. CDR1 and CDR2 (germline): LNHDA, SQIVND (reference sequence). The CDR3 has 15 amino acids. Between the trimmed V and J ends, which lost 3 bases and 7 bases, there was a span of 18 bases. CDR3 sequence: CASSIAGFETGGYTF. The CDR3 bases are TGTGCCAGTAGTATCGCGGGTTTCGAGACGGGTGGCTACACCTTC.

The chain links TRBV7-3 to TRBJ1-2; weak D call: TRBD1 (6 bases). The germline gives CDR1 SGHTA, CDR2 FQGTGA. The CDR3 sequence is 14 residues long. V dropped 1 base and J dropped 5 bases, with 11 bases sitting between them. CDR3 sequence (DNA): TGTGCCAGCAGCTTAAGGGGGCAGCTTTATGGCTACACCTTC. As protein: CASSLRGQLYGYTF.

In this sample, this clonotype turned up once. Here the CDR3 DNA reads TGCAGTGCTAGGTGGACGGCAGGGACGGAGACCCAGTACTTC. This encodes CSARWTAGTETQYF. V usage is TRBV20-1 and J usage is TRBJ2-5; the D call may be TRBD1 or TRBD2 (5 bases each). Germline V lookup: CDR1 DFQATT, CDR2 SNEGSKA (reference sequence). This CDR3 is built from 14 residues. Trimming pared 3 bases from V and 5 bases from J, leaving 16 bases between.

The gene calls are TRBV6-5 and TRBJ1-3; 9 bases match TRBD1. Germline CDR1 MNHEY, CDR2 SVGAGI. The CDR3 is made up of 17 amino acids. The J segment lost 4 bases and the V segment lost 2 bases, leaving 9 bases of the junction unmatched. The CDR3 DNA sequence: TGTGCCAGCAGTTACAAGTCCGGGACAGGGCTAGGAAACACCATATATTTT. It encodes CASSYKSGTGLGNTIYF.

This clonotype was found many times. The V gene is TRBV20-1, the J gene TRBJ2-7; 8 nucleotides line up with TRBD1. This CDR3 has 14 residues. V dropped 6 bases and J dropped 3; count of bases not matched to a gene: 10. Germline V gene sequence: CDR1 DFQATT, CDR2 SNEGSKA (reference sequence). The CDR3 DNA reads TGCAGTGCCCTGGGACAGGATTCTTTCTACGAGCAGTACTTC. Translating it yields CSALGQDSFYEQYF.

The chain joins TRBV4-1 to TRBJ2-4; a weak D match, TRBD2 (5 bases). CDR3 length equals 12 residues. The germline V and J ends were trimmed by 2 bases and 9 bases, with 8 bases remaining between them. Germline loops: CDR1 MGHRA, CDR2 YSYEKL. CDR3 DNA: TGCGCCAGCAGCCAATTCCGGGGCATTCAGTACTTC. The encoded protein is CASSQFRGIQYF.

The chain joins TRBV12-3 or TRBV12-4 to TRBJ2-1, with 10 bases fitting TRBD1. This CDR3 is 12 amino acids long. Trimming took 3 bases from V and 13 from J; bases not matched to a gene: 3. The CDR3 region is CASSFRDRGQFF. The CDR3 DNA sequence: TGTGCCAGCAGTTTCCGGGACAGGGGACAGTTCTTC.

V usage is TRBV9 and J usage is TRBJ2-7; 10 bases line up with TRBD2. The CDR3 is 17 amino acids. Trimming cost V 5 bases and J 5 bases; bases outside gene matches: 16. Germline CDR1 is SGDLS and CDR2 is YYNGEE. CDR3 coding DNA: TGTGCCAGCAGAGTCGGGACCCCGAGGCTAGCGGGAGACGAGCAGTACTTC. Its protein is CASRVGTPRLAGDEQYF.

There are many counts of this clonotype. The rearrangement joins TRBV5-1 to TRBJ1-2; possibly TRBD1 for D (5 bases). The germline CDR1 and CDR2 sequences are SGHRS and YFSETQ. This CDR3 comprises 14 residues. V gave up 4 bases and J gave up 4 bases, with 14 bases separating them. The CDR3 region is CASSPLRGVYGYTF. DNA for the CDR3: TGCGCCAGCAGCCCCCTGCGGGGGGTCTATGGCTACACCTTC. The full variable domain, with the rest looked up from reference TRBV5-1 and TRBJ1-2, is KAGVTQTPRYLIKTRGQQVTLSCSPISGHRSVSWYQQTPGQGLQFLFEYFSETQRNKGNFPGRFSGRQFSNSRSEMNVSTLELGDSALYLCASSPLRGVYGYTFGSGTRLTVV.

This clonotype was counted between two and nine times. The chain couples TRBV29-1 to TRBJ2-1, with TRBD2 as a possible D gene (5 bases). Germline assignment: CDR1 SQVTM and CDR2 ANQGSEA. There are 14 residues in the CDR3. Trimming stripped 7 bases from V and 7 bases from J, with 20 bases between. CDR3: CSAQRPDRGNEQFF. CDR3 bases: TGCAGCGCCCAAAGACCGGACCGAGGGAATGAGCAGTTCTTC.

This clonotype was recorded a few times. CDR3 DNA sequence: TGCGCCAGCAGCTTGGCCCGGGGACTAGCGGGAGGCCTGGAGACCCAGTACTTC. Its protein product is CASSLARGLAGGLETQYF. V and J are TRBV5-1 and TRBJ2-5; 15 nucleotides align to TRBD2. The CDR3 length is 18 residues. V shed 0 bases and J 5 bases; nucleotides not matched to a gene: 8. Per germline, CDR1 SGHRS and CDR2 YFSETQ. The complete variable domain, with remaining parts taken from reference TRBV5-1 and TRBJ2-5, reads KAGVTQTPRYLIKTRGQQVTLSCSPISGHRSVSWYQQTPGQGLQFLFEYFSETQRNKGNFPGRFSGRQFSNSRSEMNVSTLELGDSALYLCASSLARGLAGGLETQYFGPGTRLLVL.